The source of this T cell receptor (beta chain) is a study of identical twins (dated by TCRdb to between 2015 and 2016). Background for the entire study: The study deep-sequenced TCR alpha and beta repertoires from monozygotic twins, unrelated adults of various ages and cord blood to test whether fetal clonotypes persist. To rule out contamination, replicate twin experiments were performed at different times with different library preparation protocols. Broader findings and caveats from the paper: Fewer insertions were carried by abundant cord blood beta clonotypes, a similar but weaker trend appeared in young adult naive repertoires, and no such trend appeared in memory repertoires. Invariant T cells such as MAIT and iNKT could partly confound zero-insertion analyses, though diverse VJ usage argued against this for most clonotypes. A weaker excess of twin sharing was found in beta out-of-frame sequences because the signal-to-noise ratio was lowered by fewer shared sequences. Conclusions relied on cross-sectional statistical analysis, since the same donors could not be followed over many years. In monozygotic twins, out-of-frame TCR alpha sharing was systematically underestimated by recombination models, although the models agreed with sharing between unrelated individuals. Compared with coincidental sharing between unrelated individuals, out-of-frame TCR alpha sequences shared between twins had an excess of sequences with low generation probability.

Library construction relied on 5' RACE. The instrument given in TCRdb is Illumina HiSeq 2000. Template switching introduced a universal primer binding site; the final cDNA contained a unique molecular identifier, enabling accurate counting of TCR cDNA molecules. Specific primers in the conserved constant-segment region were used to synthesize first-strand cDNA for TCR alpha and beta chains. To control for contamination, every cDNA library carried two barcodes: a SMART-Mk sample barcode plus Illumina barcodes. TruSeq adapter sequences, together with Illumina sample barcodes, were added in two successive PCR steps. Sequencing of the TCR alpha and beta cDNA libraries was done on the Illumina HiSeq platform using custom primers. Processing in the source paper ran as follows. Unique molecular identifiers were extracted from raw reads with MiGEC, and CDR3 positions were determined with MiXCR. Recombination models were inferred per individual with the repgenHMM and IGoR tools using an EM algorithm. Shared clonotypes were analyzed with the tcR package in R, and sharing was normalized by the product of cloneset sizes. To study raw recombination free of thymic and clonal selection effects, out-of-frame nonproductive sequences were analyzed. Using fastp at Q25 and MiXCR, TCRdb reprocessed the public reads and kept productive beta chains. Each entry merges the rows of one CDR3 protein and shows their most common DNA and genes. These V and J calls originate from TCRdb's pipeline instead of the authors' own analysis. In this sample the table shows 250,000 to 350,000 distinct CDR3 sequences, 7.5% to 9.5% of which occur a single time. Under 7.5% of the sample comes from the top ten.

Taken from cysteine to phenylalanine, the CDR3 has 19 residues. Kept here is only the CDR3 DNA, which spans 57 bases and is read in frame from base 1. The germline V and J ends show losses of 1 base and 4 bases respectively, and no gene match explains 12 bases of the junction. In this sample, this clonotype turned up many times. Its antigen is still unknown. Per-nucleotide qualities are absent, and no much larger clonotype sits a single base away. Every donor in the study was a healthy Caucasian. Three pairs of female monozygotic twins, all aged roughly 18 to 30 years, were included in the twin cohort. CD4+ and CD8+ T cell populations were isolated with positive isolation kits from Invitrogen. These records were also assigned to another study, of yellow fever vaccine responses in identical twins. Per the second study: The T cell response to vaccination in identical twins was reported by the authors to appear partly convergent and partly personalized. The study precisely tracked vaccine-responding T cell clones in identical twins.

The specimen sequenced was CD8+ T cells sorted from blood. The TCR comes from a woman aged 18-35 years in good health. This chain joins TRBV12-3 or TRBV12-4 to TRBJ2-3, with 12 bases matching TRBD2. The encoded CDR3 is CASSLGPPASGGAPDTQYF. The DNA is as follows: TGTGCCAGCAGTTTAGGCCCGCCGGCTAGCGGGGGGGCCCCAGATACGCAGTATTTT.